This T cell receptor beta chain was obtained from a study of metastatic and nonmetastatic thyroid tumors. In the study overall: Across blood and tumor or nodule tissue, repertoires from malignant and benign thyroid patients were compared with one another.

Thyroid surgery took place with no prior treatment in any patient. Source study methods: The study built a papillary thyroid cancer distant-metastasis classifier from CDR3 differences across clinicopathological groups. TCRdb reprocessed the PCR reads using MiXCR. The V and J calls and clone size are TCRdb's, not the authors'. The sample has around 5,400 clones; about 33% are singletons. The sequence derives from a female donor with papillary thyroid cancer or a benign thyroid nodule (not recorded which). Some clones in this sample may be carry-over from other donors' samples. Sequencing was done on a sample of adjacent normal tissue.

CDR3 residues: CASSPTNYEQYF. The CDR3 DNA reads TGTGCCAGCAGTCCGACCAATTACGAGCAGTACTTC. The rearrangement joins TRBV2 to TRBJ2-7, with unresolved D. The CDR3 runs 12 residues. Germline V gives CDR1 SNHLY, CDR2 FYNNEI. The V end lost 5 bases, the J end lost 4 bases, and 9 bases lay between the germline ends.